The subject of this entry is one T cell receptor beta chain. Antigen specificity is unknown. The length of the CDR3 is 11 residues. The V gene lost 3 bases and the J gene lost 7 bases, with 8 bases spanning the gap. The germline V gene has CDR1 SGHRS and CDR2 YFSETQ. Sequenced by immunoSEQ multiplex PCR; TCRdb stores in-frame clones only, minus some. The sample contains fewer than 80,000 clones, 89% of which appear only once. These data originate in a study of OX40 agonist ivuxolimab in advanced cancers. Notes on the study in general: Certain nonresponders likewise exhibited a low normalized T-cell clonal expansion.

The chain combines TRBV5-1 with TRBJ2-7; D remains unclear. The sequence was obtained from an adult with an advanced solid tumor such as melanoma, head and neck, liver or kidney cancer. The material sequenced was CD4+ or CD8+ T cells sorted from blood, taken in a trial of the OX40 agonist ivuxolimab. This CDR3 is CASSSQGEQYF. The CDR3 DNA reads TGCGCCAGCAGCTCCCAAGGGGAGCAGTACTTC.